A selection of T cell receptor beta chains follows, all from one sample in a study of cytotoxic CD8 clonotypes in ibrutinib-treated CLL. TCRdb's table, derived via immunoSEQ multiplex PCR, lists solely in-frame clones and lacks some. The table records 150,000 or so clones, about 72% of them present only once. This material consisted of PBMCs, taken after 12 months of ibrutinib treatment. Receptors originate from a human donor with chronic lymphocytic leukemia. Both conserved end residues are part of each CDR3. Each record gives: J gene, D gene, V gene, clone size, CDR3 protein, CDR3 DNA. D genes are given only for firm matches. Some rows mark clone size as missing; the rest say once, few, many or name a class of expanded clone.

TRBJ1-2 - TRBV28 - CASSFAGFDGYTF TGTGCCAGCAGTTTCGCAGGGTTTGATGGCTACACCTTC
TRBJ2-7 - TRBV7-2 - CASSLSGHPSYEQYF TGTGCCAGCAGCTTGAGCGGACACCCGTCCTACGAGCAGTACTTC
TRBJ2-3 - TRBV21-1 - CASSKGLAGAEDTQYF TGTGCCAGCAGCAAAGGACTAGCGGGGGCCGAGGATACGCAGTATTTT
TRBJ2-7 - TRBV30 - CAWSVGGSSYEQYF TGTGCCTGGAGTGTCGGAGGTAGCTCCTACGAGCAGTACTTC
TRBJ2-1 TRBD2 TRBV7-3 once CASSLTGGSGYNEQFF TGTGCCAGCAGCTTAACCGGCGGGAGTGGGTACAATGAGCAGTTCTTC
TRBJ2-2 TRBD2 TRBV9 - CASSRVQLLAGVSGELFF TGTGCCAGCAGCCGGGTCCAACTACTAGCGGGAGTTTCCGGGGAGCTGTTTTTT
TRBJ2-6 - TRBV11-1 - CASSRTWSGANVLTF TGTGCCAGCAGCCGGACATGGTCTGGGGCCAACGTCCTGACTTTC
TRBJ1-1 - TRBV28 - CASSQPGATEAFF TGTGCCAGCAGCCAACCGGGGGCTACTGAAGCTTTCTTT
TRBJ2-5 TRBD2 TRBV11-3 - CASSLGAQSGRAETQYF TGTGCCAGCAGCTTAGGGGCCCAGAGCGGGAGAGCAGAGACCCAGTACTTC
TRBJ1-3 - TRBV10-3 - CAISVSGGFGNTIYF TGTGCCATCAGTGTATCGGGGGGATTCGGAAACACCATATATTTT
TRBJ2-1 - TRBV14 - CASSQGWTEDNNEQFF TGTGCCAGCAGCCAAGGTTGGACAGAGGATAACAATGAGCAGTTCTTC
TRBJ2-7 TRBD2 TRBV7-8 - CASSLGSGGYEQYF TGTGCCAGCAGCTTAGGTAGCGGGGGCTACGAGCAGTACTTC
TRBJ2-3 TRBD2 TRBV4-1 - CASSQVASGGTDTQYF TGCGCCAGCAGCCAAGTCGCGAGCGGGGGCACAGATACGCAGTATTTT
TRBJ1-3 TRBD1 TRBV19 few CASSQTGTSSGNTIYF TGTGCCAGTAGTCAGACAGGGACATCCTCTGGAAACACCATATATTTT
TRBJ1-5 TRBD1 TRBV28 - CASRNTPDRGLNQPQHF TGTGCCAGCAGAAATACCCCGGACAGGGGGTTAAATCAGCCCCAGCATTTT
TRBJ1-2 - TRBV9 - CASSVVLTDGYTF TGTGCCAGCAGCGTAGTGCTTACGGATGGCTACACCTTC
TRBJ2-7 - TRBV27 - CASAGRLGEQYF TGTGCCAGCGCCGGCCGTTTGGGAGAGCAGTACTTC
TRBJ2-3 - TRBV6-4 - CASSDSVGGTDTQYF TGTGCCAGCAGTGACTCGGTAGGGGGCACAGATACGCAGTATTTT
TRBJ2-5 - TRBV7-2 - CASSLNLETQYF TGTGCCAGCAGCTTGAATCTAGAGACCCAGTACTTC
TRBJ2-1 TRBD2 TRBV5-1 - CASSFGPLAGGGNEQFF TGCGCCAGCAGCTTTGGCCCCCTTGCGGGAGGTGGAAATGAGCAGTTCTTC
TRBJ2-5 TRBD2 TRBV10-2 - CASKIGTSGVGETQYF TGCGCCAGCAAAATAGGGACTAGCGGGGTCGGGGAGACCCAGTACTTC
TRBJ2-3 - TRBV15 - CATSKPGTTDTQYF TGTGCCACCAGCAAACCCGGGACAACAGATACGCAGTATTTT
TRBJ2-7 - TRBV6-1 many CASSEYWAAAYEQYF TGTGCCAGCAGTGAATATTGGGCCGCTGCCTACGAGCAGTACTTC
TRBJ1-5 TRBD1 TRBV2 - CASSEQGDSNQPQHF TGTGCCAGCAGTGAACAGGGGGATAGCAATCAGCCCCAGCATTTT